Each of the 24 T cell receptor beta chains below was sequenced from the same sample in a study of human T cells and chemical hapten exposure (TCRdb year 2021). Preparation of the library involved RACE. These reads were obtained on a NextSeq 500. The public sequencing data were trimmed at Q25 with fastp and processed into clonotypes with MiXCR by TCRdb, which kept only in-frame beta chains. Each record represents a unique CDR3 protein, reported with the most common genes and DNA among its rows. The sample profile shows more than 50,000 distinct CDR3 sequences; about 7% of them were found once. Of the sample, over 1.5% falls within the top ten clones. This specimen's time point label, interpreted: pre-sensitization, week 0. The sample's treatment or condition label, decoded: therapeutic diphenylcyclopropenone sensitization with weekly scalp DPC. The sequencing here drew on whole blood, taken in connection with sensitization to the hapten diphenylcyclopropenone (DPC). All receptors come from a woman aged 25 to 39 with alopecia areata. Some clones in this sample may be carry-over from other donors' samples.

At least ten counts were recorded for this clonotype. This chain connects TRBV6-6 to TRBJ1-2, with 12 bases lining up with TRBD1. The CDR3 is 14 amino acids. V dropped 6 bases and J dropped 7; count of bases not matched to a gene: 6. The germline gives CDR1 MNHNY, CDR2 SVGAGI (reference sequence). The CDR3: CASRLGQGAFGYTF. In nucleotides, the CDR3 is TGTGCCAGCAGATTGGGACAGGGGGCATTTGGCTACACCTTC.

This clonotype was observed at least ten times. J is TRBJ2-1 and V is TRBV20-1; 7 bases align to TRBD2. The length of the CDR3 is 15 residues. Germline lookup yields CDR1 DFQATT and CDR2 SNEGSKA (reference sequence). With 3 bases clipped from V and 1 base from J, the junction kept 6 bases outside the gene matches. The CDR3 loop is CSARKRGSSYNEQFF. CDR3 coding DNA: TGCAGTGCTAGGAAGCGGGGTAGTTCCTACAATGAGCAGTTCTTC.

The V call is TRBV30, the J call TRBJ2-5, with 9 positions matching TRBD1. The CDR3 spans 14 residues. Trimming removed 4 bases from V and 4 bases from J; junction bases left unmatched: 7. Looked up from germline, CDR1 is GTSNPN and CDR2 is SVGIG (reference sequence). The CDR3 is CAWNIGTGLETQYF. As DNA, the CDR3 is TGTGCCTGGAACATCGGGACAGGGTTAGAGACCCAGTACTTC.

With respect to this clonotype: A much larger clone sits a single nucleotide away, making a read error possible. The chain joins TRBV2 to TRBJ2-2; D is possibly TRBD2 (5 bases). The CDR3 has 15 amino acids. The germline CDR1 and CDR2 sequences are SNHLY and FYNNEI. The germline V and J ends were trimmed by 6 bases and 7 bases, with 18 bases remaining between them. In DNA form, the CDR3 reads TGTGCCAGCAGCCGGAGGCAGGCAGACAACGGGGAGCTGTTTTTT. It specifies CASSRRQADNGELFF.

This clonotype was seen at least ten times. The V call is TRBV28, the J call TRBJ2-5, with D perhaps TRBD1 (6 bases). The CDR3 is 14 residues long. Germline loops: CDR1 MDHEN, CDR2 SYDVKM. Trimming cost V 6 bases and J 2 bases, with 13 bases left between them. In nucleotides, the CDR3 is TGTGCCAGCAGCCGAGGGGGTTTTCAAGAGACCCAGTACTTC. It specifies CASSRGGFQETQYF.

Ten or more counts support this clonotype. The J gene is TRBJ2-2, the V gene TRBV20-1; 9 bases match TRBD2. CDR1 DFQATT and CDR2 SNEGSKA come from the germline V gene (reference sequence). CDR3 length: 15 amino acids. The junction had 5 bases not matched to a gene; V was cut back by 2 bases and J by 4 bases. CDR3 nucleotides: TGCAGTGCTAGATGGCGGGGGGGAGGCACCGGGGAGCTGTTTTTT. It specifies CSARWRGGGTGELFF.

In this sample, this clonotype turned up a few times. The CDR3 bases are TGCAGTGCTAGTCCTCAACAGCGCCCTAACTATGGCTACACCTTC. This codes for CSASPQQRPNYGYTF. The chain is built from TRBV20-1 and TRBJ1-2; D is ambiguous. CDR1 DFQATT and CDR2 SNEGSKA come from the germline V gene (reference sequence). The CDR3 length is 15 residues. V was clipped by 3 bases and J by 0 bases, with 14 bases between them.

This clonotype showed up many times. The V gene is TRBV9, the J gene TRBJ2-2; 10 bases fit TRBD1. V was clipped by 0 bases and J by 6 bases; unmatched bases: 11. The CDR3 length is 18 residues. CDR1 SGDLS and CDR2 YYNGEE come from the germline V gene. DNA of the CDR3: TGTGCCAGCAGCGTAGCTACTCAGGGGACAGGGGAGTCCGGGGAGCTGTTTTTT. Amino acid sequence: CASSVATQGTGESGELFF.

There are many counts of this clonotype. The chain uses TRBV12-3 or TRBV12-4 and TRBJ1-6; perhaps TRBD1 as D (5 bases). The CDR3 covers 13 residues. Trimming removed 7 bases at V and 10 bases at J, with 14 bases between. The CDR3 protein is CASKIRDESPLHF. The CDR3 DNA reads TGTGCCAGCAAGATCAGGGACGAGTCACCCCTCCACTTT.

This clonotype was counted many times. V gene TRBV30 combines with J gene TRBJ2-1, with 11 positions matching TRBD2. Germline CDR1 is GTSNPN and CDR2 is SVGIG (reference sequence). The ends lost 1 base at V and 6 bases at J; junction bases unmatched: 2. The CDR3 has 14 amino acids. CDR3 DNA: TGTGCCTGGAGTGGGGGACTAGCGGTCAATGAGCAGTTCTTC. Translating gives CAWSGGLAVNEQFF.

The chain links TRBV19 to TRBJ2-7; maybe TRBD2 (5 bases). From germline, CDR1 is LNHDA and CDR2 SQIVND (reference sequence). Trimming pared 3 bases from V and 0 bases from J, leaving 12 bases between. This CDR3 contains 15 residues. DNA of the CDR3: TGTGCCAGTAGTATCTACGGAGGTAGCTCCTACGAGCAGTACTTC. Protein product: CASSIYGGSSYEQYF. Based on the CDR3 plus reference TRBV19 and TRBJ2-7, the full variable domain is DGGITQSPKYLFRKEGQNVTLSCEQNLNHDAMYWYRQDPGQGLRLIYYSQIVNDFQKGDIAEGYSVSREKKESFPLTVTSAQKNPTAFYLCASSIYGGSSYEQYFGPGTRLTVT.

This clonotype has ten or more counts. V and J are TRBV5-1 and TRBJ1-1, with TRBD1 matching over 7 bases. In germline, CDR1 is SGHRS, CDR2 YFSETQ. V shed 6 bases and J 4 bases; nucleotides not matched to a gene: 9. The CDR3 contains 14 residues. The CDR3 region is CASTTGDVGTEAFF. The CDR3 DNA reads as TGCGCCAGCACAACAGGGGACGTCGGCACTGAAGCTTTCTTT.

This clonotype was counted many times. The chain links TRBV4-2 to TRBJ1-1, with a tentative D call TRBD1 (5 bases). This CDR3 has 17 amino acids. The V end lost 3 bases, the J end lost 6 bases, and 23 bases lay between the germline ends. The germline V gene has CDR1 LGHNA and CDR2 YNFKEQ. The CDR3 sequence is CASSHVLGGVRGPEAFF. The CDR3 DNA is TGTGCCAGCAGCCATGTCTTAGGTGGAGTAAGGGGTCCTGAAGCTTTCTTT.

This clonotype has at least ten counts. Here the CDR3 DNA reads TGTGCCAGCAGCTTAGATTACGTAGCGGGGCTTTTCTATGAGCAGTTCTTC. This sequence encodes CASSLDYVAGLFYEQFF. V gene TRBV11-2 combines with J gene TRBJ2-1; 8 bases are a match to TRBD2. V lost 0 bases and J lost 8; bases outside the gene matches: 12. The CDR3 is 17 residues long. Germline CDR1 and CDR2: SGHAT and FQNNGV.

This clonotype turned up a few times. The chain uses TRBV28 and TRBJ1-1, with a weak D call TRBD1 (5 bases). Looked up from germline, CDR1 is MDHEN and CDR2 is SYDVKM. The CDR3 has 14 amino acids. The V gene lost 8 bases and the J gene lost 0 bases, with 13 bases spanning the gap. This CDR3 is CASGEGIMNTEAFF. CDR3 nucleotides: TGTGCCAGCGGAGAGGGGATCATGAACACTGAAGCTTTCTTT.

This clonotype was seen repeatedly, ten times or more. The J gene is TRBJ2-3, the V gene TRBV20-1, with unresolved D. The V gene's germline CDR1 is DFQATT and CDR2 SNEGSKA (reference sequence). V lost 2 bases, J lost 2 bases, and 8 bases lay in between. The CDR3 runs 13 residues. This chain's CDR3 is CSARHILTDTQYF. The CDR3, as DNA: TGCAGTGCTAGACACATACTCACAGATACGCAGTATTTT.

This clonotype was picked up many times. The chain has TRBV7-6 and TRBJ2-5; possibly TRBD1 or TRBD2 for D (6 bases each). The V and J ends lost 7 bases and 5 bases respectively, with 23 bases between them. CDR1 and CDR2 from the germline V gene are SGHVS and FNYEAQ. This CDR3 region has 16 residues. This CDR3 reads CASKASGAPVLETQYF. The CDR3 DNA reads as TGTGCCAGCAAAGCTTCGGGGGCGCCGGTCCTGGAGACCCAGTACTTC.

V gene TRBV21-1 combines with J gene TRBJ1-6. TRBV21-1 is deemed a pseudogene. CDR3 length: 14 residues. In nucleotides, the CDR3 is TGTGCCAGCAGCACCGGACCCGCTAATTCACCCCTCCACTTT. This codes for CASSTGPANSPLHF.

In this sample, this clonotype turned up many times. The rearrangement uses TRBV7-7 and TRBJ1-3; TRBD1 is a possible D gene (6 bases). Trimming left V 5 bases short and J 2 bases short, with 19 bases between. CDR1 is SSHAT and CDR2 is FNYEAQ in the germline V gene (reference sequence). The CDR3 totals 17 residues. For the CDR3, the DNA is TGTGCCAGCAGCCCAGTACAGGGAAGCGTTGCTGGAAACACCATATATTTT. Protein product: CASSPVQGSVAGNTIYF.

This clonotype was found many times. The chain combines TRBV6-6 with TRBJ1-5; 8 nucleotides agree with TRBD1. The V segment lost 4 bases and the J segment 4 bases; nucleotides outside the gene matches: 9. This CDR3 spans 16 amino acids. The germline CDR1 and CDR2 sequences are MNHNY and SVGAGI (reference sequence). The CDR3 region has the DNA TGTGCCAGCAGTTTATCAACGGGACAGGCAAATCAGCCCCAGCATTTT. Protein sequence: CASSLSTGQANQPQHF.

This clonotype came up many times. The V call is TRBV2, the J call TRBJ1-4, with unresolved D. Germline V gives CDR1 SNHLY, CDR2 FYNNEI. This CDR3 comprises 12 residues. V lost 6 bases, J lost 7 bases, and 9 bases lay in between. CDR3 sequence reads: CASRDATEKLFF. CDR3 DNA sequence: TGTGCCAGCAGGGATGCCACTGAAAAACTGTTTTTT.

The sample holds many counts of this clonotype. V gene TRBV11-2 combines with J gene TRBJ2-7; 8 positions match TRBD1. The V and J ends lost 5 bases and 1 base, in that order; junction bases with no gene match: 13. The germline gives CDR1 SGHAT, CDR2 FQNNGV. The CDR3 is 17 residues long. The DNA for the CDR3 is TGTGCCAGCAGCCTCACGAAAGGACAGGGAGGATCCTACGAGCAGTACTTC. Its protein product is CASSLTKGQGGSYEQYF. Using reference TRBV11-2 and TRBJ2-7 for the parts outside the CDR3, the full variable domain is EAGVAQSPRYKIIEKRQSVAFWCNPISGHATLYWYQQILGQGPKLLIQFQNNGVVDDSQLPKDRFSAERLKGVDSTLKIQPAKLEDSAVYLCASSLTKGQGGSYEQYFGPGTRLTVT.

This clonotype was seen many times. The chain uses TRBV6-6 and TRBJ2-1; 12 bases match TRBD2. V shed 6 bases, J shed 7 bases, and the junction held 7 bases outside the gene matches. CDR3 length: 15 amino acids. The V gene's germline CDR1 is MNHNY and CDR2 SVGAGI (reference sequence). The CDR3 loop reads CASRDLAGGRNEQFF. CDR3 in DNA: TGTGCCAGCAGGGACCTAGCGGGGGGGAGGAATGAGCAGTTCTTC.

The V call is TRBV6-5, the J call TRBJ2-5; TRBD2 is a possible D gene (6 bases). Trimming cost V 7 bases and J 2 bases, with 14 bases left between them. In germline, CDR1 is MNHEY, CDR2 SVGAGI. The CDR3 covers 14 residues. This chain's CDR3 is CASTQGRGQETQYF. For the CDR3, the DNA is TGTGCCAGCACCCAAGGCCGGGGGCAAGAGACCCAGTACTTC.